These T cell receptor beta chains were read from a single sample in a study of T cell responses to AZD1222 COVID-19 vaccine. Some clones are missing from TCRdb's copy, which holds only in-frame ones; the method was immunoSEQ multiplex PCR. The sample holds 95,000 to 150,000 clones, approximately 83% seen once. The material sequenced was peripheral blood, taken on day 0 of AZD1222 vaccination. The receptors derive from an adult in good health. Both conserved end residues are part of each CDR3. D genes are given only for firm matches. Expanded clones are given a class, and other clones once, few, many or no size at all.

v_call	j_call	d_call	clone_size	cdr3_nt	cdr3_aa
TRBV28	TRBJ2-7	NA	NA	TGTGCCAGCAGGGAAATCTACGAGCAGTACTTC	CASREIYEQYF
TRBV19	TRBJ2-3	TRBD2	NA	TGTGCCAGCCGTAGGGGACTAGCGGACACAGATACGCAGTATTTT	CASRRGLADTDTQYF
TRBV9	TRBJ1-3	NA	NA	TGTGCCAGCAGCGCCTCAGTGGAAGGAAACACCATATATTTT	CASSASVEGNTIYF
TRBV27	TRBJ2-3	NA	NA	TGTGCCAGCAGTTTCCTTAATCAGCCTAGCACAGATACGCAGTATTTT	CASSFLNQPSTDTQYF
TRBV10-1	TRBJ1-6	NA	NA	TGCGCCAGCAGTGAGTCGGGGGTTAATTCACCCCTCCACTTT	CASSESGVNSPLHF
TRBV27	TRBJ2-2	NA	NA	TGTGCCAGCCGCAGGGTCGTCGGAACCGGGGAGCTGTTTTTT	CASRRVVGTGELFF
TRBV6-2/TRBV6-3	TRBJ2-6	TRBD2	many	TGTGCCAGCAGTAGCGGGAGCTCTGGGGCCAACGTCCTGACTTTC	CASSSGSSGANVLTF
TRBV11-3	TRBJ2-3	NA	once	TGTGCCAGCAGCGAGGATCCGAGCACAGATACGCAGTATTTT	CASSEDPSTDTQYF
TRBV5-1	TRBJ2-7	TRBD1	NA	TGCGCCAGCAGCTCCGGGACAGGGGGATACGAGCAGTACTTC	CASSSGTGGYEQYF
TRBV19	TRBJ1-2	NA	NA	TGTGCCAGTAGTCAGGGGTCTCCAAGCTATGGCTACACCTTC	CASSQGSPSYGYTF
TRBV28	TRBJ2-2	TRBD2	NA	TGTGCCAGCAGGTGGACTAGCGGGAGAAGGGGCGCGAACACCGGGGAGCTGTTTTTT	CASRWTSGRRGANTGELFF
TRBV7-9	TRBJ1-4	NA	NA	TGTGCCAGCAGCTCGCCGGACTGGGGTGAAAAACTGTTTTTT	CASSSPDWGEKLFF
TRBV7-3	TRBJ1-1	NA	NA	TGTGCCAGCAGCATGGGGGCGACTGAAGCTTTCTTT	CASSMGATEAFF
TRBV3-1/TRBV3-2	TRBJ2-5	NA	NA	TGTGCCAGCAGCCGAGCAGACTCAAGGAGAGAGACCCAGTACTTC	CASSRADSRRETQYF
TRBV2	TRBJ2-7	NA	NA	TGTGCCAGCAACAGACGGGCGGCCTACGAGCAGTACTTC	CASNRRAAYEQYF
TRBV9	TRBJ2-7	TRBD2	NA	TGTGCCAGCAGCGTAGGTCCTAGCGGCCTCTACGAGCAGTACTTC	CASSVGPSGLYEQYF
TRBV11-2	TRBJ2-1	NA	NA	TGTGCCAGCAGCTTAGACACAGGGATGGGTGAGCAGTTCTTC	CASSLDTGMGEQFF
TRBV7-2	TRBJ1-4	NA	NA	TGTGCCAGCAGCTTACGATGGGGGGGAGGCGAAAAACTGTTTTTT	CASSLRWGGGEKLFF
TRBV28	TRBJ1-3	NA	NA	TGTGCCACTCGGAGGGGCAAAAACACCATATATTTT	CATRRGKNTIYF
TRBV4-1	TRBJ2-3	TRBD1	NA	TGCGCCAGCAGCCAAGAGGGGACAGGGAGTAGTGCAGATACGCAGTATTTT	CASSQEGTGSSADTQYF
TRBV4-2	TRBJ2-1	TRBD2	NA	TGTGCCAGCAGCCGGGAAAGCGGGAGGGCCTACAATGAGCAGTTCTTC	CASSRESGRAYNEQFF
TRBV19	TRBJ2-1	NA	once	TGTGCCAGTAGTATGGTCGTTAGTCAGAGTGAGCAGTTCTTC	CASSMVVSQSEQFF
TRBV3-1/TRBV3-2	TRBJ1-5	TRBD1	NA	TGTGCCAGCAGCCACCACCCAGGACAGGGCAGAGAAGGCAATCAGCCCCAGCATTTT	CASSHHPGQGREGNQPQHF
TRBV7-9	TRBJ1-2	TRBD1	NA	TGTGCCAGCAGCTTAGGACAGGGGGCTTATGGCTACACCTTC	CASSLGQGAYGYTF
TRBV5-5	TRBJ2-7	NA	NA	TGTGCCAGCAGCTTGGTAAGGGCTGAGGAGCAGTACTTC	CASSLVRAEEQYF
TRBV3-1/TRBV3-2	TRBJ2-1	NA	NA	TGTGCCAGCAGCCATAGCGAAAACATTAACAGGGAGTATGAGTTCTTC	CASSHSENINREYEFF
TRBV9	TRBJ2-5	TRBD2	NA	TGTGCCAGCAGCGCAGGACTAGAGATCCCCCAAGAGACCCAGTACTTC	CASSAGLEIPQETQYF
TRBV29-1	TRBJ1-1	TRBD1	NA	TGCAGCGAGAGACAGGGGGAAGGGACTGAAGCTTTCTTT	CSERQGEGTEAFF
TRBV7-3	TRBJ2-7	TRBD1	once	TGTGCCAGCAGCCCACCTCTCCGACAGGGGATGAAGGTGGCAACCTACGAGCAGTACTTC	CASSPPLRQGMKVATYEQYF
TRBV5-6	TRBJ2-3	NA	NA	TGTGCCAGCAGCTTGAGGGGGAGTGCAGATACGCAGTATTTT	CASSLRGSADTQYF
TRBV6-5	TRBJ1-6	NA	NA	TGTGCCACCCCTCGGTTTAATTTGGGTAATTCACCCCTCCACTTT	CATPRFNLGNSPLHF
TRBV14	TRBJ2-1	NA	NA	TGTGCCAGCAGCCCTATGGACGGGGGCGGCCACAATGAGCAGTTCTTC	CASSPMDGGGHNEQFF
TRBV6-4	TRBJ2-2	NA	NA	TGTGCCAGCAGTGCCGGTTCGACCACCGGGGAGCTGTTTTTT	CASSAGSTTGELFF
TRBV14	TRBJ1-1	NA	NA	TGTGCCAGCAGCCAATCCAGGGCCGCGGAAGCTTTCTTT	CASSQSRAAEAFF
TRBV19	TRBJ1-1	TRBD1	once	TGTGCCAGCGACTCCCGGGGACAGCGAGTCCAGGTGAACACTGAAGCTTTCTTT	CASDSRGQRVQVNTEAFF